The clone carrying this TCR beta chain was counted many times. The antigen is unknown. The sample belongs to a study of CD8 T cells in ankylosing spondylitis. Notes on the study in general: Ankylosing spondylitis blood appeared to carry a characteristic TCR beta motif of several highly homologous variants.

This CDR3 is built from 14 residues. Germline V gene lookup returns CDR1 WSHSY and CDR2 SAAADI. V lost 9 bases, J lost 1 base, and 14 bases lay in between. Using quantitative 5'-RACE with molecular barcodes, the authors made TCR beta libraries. Via MiXCR, TCRdb re-called the 5' RACE reads, giving one row per CDR3 protein. The data contain about 540,000 distinct CDR3 sequences, roughly 13% of them singletons. The sample was blood, either unsorted or a sorted T cell fraction (not recorded which). The J gene is TRBJ2-3, the V gene TRBV10-2, with D perhaps TRBD2 (5 bases). This sequence was found in a male donor with ankylosing spondylitis. CDR3 DNA sequence: TGCGCCAGTTTGAAACGGGAACGCACAGATACGCAGTATTTT. This codes for CASLKRERTDTQYF.